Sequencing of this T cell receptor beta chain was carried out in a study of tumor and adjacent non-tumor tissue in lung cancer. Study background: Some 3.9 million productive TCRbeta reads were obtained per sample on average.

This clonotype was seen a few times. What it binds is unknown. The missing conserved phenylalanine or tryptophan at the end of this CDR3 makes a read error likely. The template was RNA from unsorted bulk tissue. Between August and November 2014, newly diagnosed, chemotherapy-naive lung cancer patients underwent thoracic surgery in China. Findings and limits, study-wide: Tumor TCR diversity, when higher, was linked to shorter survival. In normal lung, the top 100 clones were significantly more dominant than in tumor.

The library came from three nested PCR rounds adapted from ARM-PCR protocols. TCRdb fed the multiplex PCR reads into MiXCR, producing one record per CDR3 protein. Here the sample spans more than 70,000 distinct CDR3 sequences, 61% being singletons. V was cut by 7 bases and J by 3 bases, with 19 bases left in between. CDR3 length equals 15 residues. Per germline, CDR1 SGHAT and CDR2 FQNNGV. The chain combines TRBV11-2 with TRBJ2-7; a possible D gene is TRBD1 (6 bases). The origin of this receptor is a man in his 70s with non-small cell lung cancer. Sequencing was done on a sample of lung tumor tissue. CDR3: CASNFITRDIYEQYL. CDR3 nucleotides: TGTGCCAGCAACTTCATAACACGGGACATCTACGAGCAGTACCTC.